Below, 10 T cell receptor beta chains from the same sample are listed, as sequenced in a study of blood T cell repertoires in COVID-19. Sequencing used immunoSEQ multiplex PCR; TCRdb keeps in-frame clones, though not all of them. The sample has roughly 500,000 clones, over 75% seen once. Sequencing was carried out using PBMCs or T cells enriched from blood (not recorded which). These receptors all stem from a woman aged 40 to 50 who had recovered from COVID-19.

This chain joins TRBV11-2 and TRBJ2-4; 7 bases are a match to TRBD2. Trimming removed 6 bases from V and 0 bases from J; junction bases left unmatched: 5. CDR3 length: 15 residues. Germline lookup yields CDR1 SGHAT and CDR2 FQNNGV. CDR3 nucleotides: TGTGCCAGCAGGGGGAGGGCGGGAGCCAAAAACATTCAGTACTTC. This encodes CASRGRAGAKNIQYF.

V and J are TRBV6-5 and TRBJ1-5, with 7 bases that match TRBD1. Germline-derived CDR1 and CDR2 are MNHEY and SVGAGI. CDR3 size: 13 residues. The trim removed 6 bases at V and 5 bases at J, leaving 4 bases unmatched. The CDR3 reads CASREGAYQPQHF. The CDR3 bases are TGTGCCAGCAGGGAGGGGGCGTATCAGCCCCAGCATTTT.

This chain links TRBV4-2 with TRBJ2-5; TRBD1 is a possible D gene (5 bases). The CDR3 contains 14 residues. Germline CDR1 is LGHNA and CDR2 is YNFKEQ. The V end was cut by 2 bases, the J end by 1 base, with 8 bases between. CDR3 sequence: CASSQIDSQETQYF. The CDR3 bases are TGTGCCAGCAGCCAAATCGACAGCCAAGAGACCCAGTACTTC.

CDR3: CASSSTGTNTEAFF. Here the CDR3 DNA reads TGTGCCAGCTCATCGACAGGGACGAACACTGAAGCTTTCTTT. V gene TRBV18 combines with J gene TRBJ1-1; 7 nucleotides match TRBD1. Germline V gives CDR1 KGHSH, CDR2 LQKENI. Trimming cost V 5 bases and J 1 base; bases outside gene matches: 4. The CDR3 has 14 residues.

The chain joins TRBV6-2 or TRBV6-3 to TRBJ1-4; 7 positions agree with TRBD1. Germline V CDR1 and CDR2: MNHEY, SVGEGT. The CDR3 runs to 15 residues. V lost 4 bases, J lost 7 bases, and 9 bases stayed unmatched. CDR3 bases: TGTGCCAGCAGTTTCCTCGGGACAGACCTTGAAAAACTGTTTTTT. Protein sequence: CASSFLGTDLEKLFF.

This chain links TRBV6-2 or TRBV6-3 with TRBJ2-7, with a weak D call TRBD2 (6 bases). The CDR3 sequence is 13 residues long. The germline CDR1 and CDR2 sequences are MNHEY and SVGEGT. The V end lost 6 bases, the J end lost 2 bases, and 11 bases lay between the germline ends. DNA for the CDR3: TGTGCCAGCAGCCGGGACTTGCCCTACGAGCAGTACTTC. This translates into CASSRDLPYEQYF.

This clone is a singleton in its sample. This chain joins TRBV10-3 and TRBJ1-1, with D perhaps matching TRBD1 (5 bases). V lost 7 bases and J lost 5, with 8 bases in between. In germline, CDR1 is ENHRY, CDR2 SYGVKD. The CDR3 has 11 residues. The CDR3 DNA is TGTGCCATCACCGGGGGAACTGAAGCTTTCTTT. Its protein product is CAITGGTEAFF.

This sequence joins TRBV19 and TRBJ2-7, with D maybe TRBD2 (7 bases). The germline V gene has CDR1 LNHDA and CDR2 SQIVND (reference sequence). The V gene lost 3 bases and the J gene lost 9 bases, with 15 bases spanning the gap. The CDR3 contains 13 residues. The CDR3 loop is CASSIMSGGGQYF. In nucleotides, the CDR3 is TGTGCCAGTAGTATCATGTCGGGGGGCGGGCAGTACTTC.

The chain has TRBV6-5 and TRBJ1-3; D not resolved. The CDR3 has 13 residues. Germline CDR1 MNHEY, CDR2 SVGAGI. The V end was cut by 6 bases, the J end by 7 bases, with 13 bases between. The CDR3 is CASRPDLPNTIYF. For the CDR3, the DNA is TGTGCCAGCAGACCGGACTTACCTAACACCATATATTTT.

The chain combines TRBV3-1 (or the pseudogene TRBV3-2) with TRBJ2-1; TRBD2 agrees at 13 bases. This CDR3 comprises 16 residues. Trimming took 3 bases from V and 10 from J; bases not matched to a gene: 9. In germline, CDR1 is LGHDT, CDR2 YNNKEL (reference sequence). The CDR3 DNA reads as TGTGCCAGCAGCCAGCCTACTAGCGGGAGGGCTGAGGAGCAGTTCTTC. Residues: CASSQPTSGRAEEQFF.